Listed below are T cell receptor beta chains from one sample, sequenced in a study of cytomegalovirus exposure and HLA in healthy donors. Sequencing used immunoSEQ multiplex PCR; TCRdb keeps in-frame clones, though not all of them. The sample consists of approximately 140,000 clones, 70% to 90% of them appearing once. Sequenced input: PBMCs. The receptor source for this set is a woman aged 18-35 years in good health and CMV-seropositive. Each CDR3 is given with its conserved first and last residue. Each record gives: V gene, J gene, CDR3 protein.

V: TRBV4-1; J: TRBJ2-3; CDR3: CASSHPREGSTDTQYF
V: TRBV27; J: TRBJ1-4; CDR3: CASSFTGGVMYEKLFF
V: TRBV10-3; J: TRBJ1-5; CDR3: CAISESVLEPQHF
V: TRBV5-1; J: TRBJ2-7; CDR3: CASGLSGAYEQYF
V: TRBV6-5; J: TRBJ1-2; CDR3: CASSYGTGNSGYTF
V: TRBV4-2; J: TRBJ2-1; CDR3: CASSPAGLAAGGRHEQFF
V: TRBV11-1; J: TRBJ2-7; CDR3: CASSTRDRVAPEQYF
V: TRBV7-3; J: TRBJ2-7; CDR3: CASSLKVRDEQYF
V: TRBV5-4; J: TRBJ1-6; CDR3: CASNMEGASPLHF
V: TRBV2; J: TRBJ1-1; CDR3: CASSASQGKGRPRYTEAFF
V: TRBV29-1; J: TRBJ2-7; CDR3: CSGGGGLNEQYF
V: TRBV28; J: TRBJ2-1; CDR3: CAGGVSYNEQFF
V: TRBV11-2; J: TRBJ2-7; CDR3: CASSLQEGNYYEQYF
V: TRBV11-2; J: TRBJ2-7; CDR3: CASSSRDTSGRLYEQYF
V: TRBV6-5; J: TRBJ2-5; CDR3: CASSYSVTGGLETQYF
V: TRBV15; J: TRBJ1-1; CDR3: CATSPMEGGTEAFF
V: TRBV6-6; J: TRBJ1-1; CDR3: CASSNGQGGNTEAFF
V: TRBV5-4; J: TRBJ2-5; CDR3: CASSPAGWETQYF
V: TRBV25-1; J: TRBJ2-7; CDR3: CASTILATTDEQYF
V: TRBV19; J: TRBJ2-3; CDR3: CASENGGTSTDTQYF
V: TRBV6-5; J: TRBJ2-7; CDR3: CASSLRAGGPYEQYF
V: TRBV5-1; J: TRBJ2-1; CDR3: CASSLSSGRSEQFF
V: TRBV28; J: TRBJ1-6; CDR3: CASSPGQGASPLHF
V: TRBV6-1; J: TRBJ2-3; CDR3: CANPLGATDTQYF
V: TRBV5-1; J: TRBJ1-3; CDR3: CASSLAAGVFSGNTIYF
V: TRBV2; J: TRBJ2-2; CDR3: CASSEMLGRVGELFF
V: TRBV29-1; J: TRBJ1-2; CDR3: CSVESGVYGYTF
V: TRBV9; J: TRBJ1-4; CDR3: CASGGTGGEKLFF
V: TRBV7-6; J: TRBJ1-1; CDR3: CASAGQLNTEAFF
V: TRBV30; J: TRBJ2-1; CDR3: CAWRLRGSYNEQFF
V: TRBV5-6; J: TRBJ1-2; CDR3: CASTNRPAGAKRDGYTF
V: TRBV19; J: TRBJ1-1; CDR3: CASSISRGRSVSPEAFF
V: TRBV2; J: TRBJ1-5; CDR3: CASSEDRGSNQPQHF
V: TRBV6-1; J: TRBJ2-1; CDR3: CASSGQRGGNEQFF
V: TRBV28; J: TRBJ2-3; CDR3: CASRTSGGLGTQYF
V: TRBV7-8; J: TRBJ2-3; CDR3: CASSLGGSYTDTQYF
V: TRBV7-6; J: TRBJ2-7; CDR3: CASSLNLGQGQNEQYF
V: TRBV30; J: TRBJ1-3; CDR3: CAWRPAGNTIYF
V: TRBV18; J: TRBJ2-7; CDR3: CASSRGQGREQYF
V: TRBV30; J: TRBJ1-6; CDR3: CAWNEGARSPLHF
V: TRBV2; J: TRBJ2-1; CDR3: CASSMLGGEFF
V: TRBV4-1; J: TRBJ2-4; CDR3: CASSHQLALGDIQYF